This is a list of T cell receptor beta chains from one sample in a study of CD8 T cells in Susac syndrome. TCRdb re-derived calls from the immunoSEQ multiplex PCR reads in MiXCR, one entry per CDR3 protein. The sample includes 150,000 or so distinct CDR3 sequences, less than 95% of them seen just once. The sample was CD4+ T cells from PBMCs. The receptors were sampled from a human donor with multiple sclerosis. The CDR3 runs from the conserved cysteine through the conserved F or W. The D gene is left open where the match is weak. Not every row has a clone size; where given, it reads once, few, many or a size class.

d_gene | j_gene | abundance | v_gene | CDR3nt | CDR3aa
TRBD2 | TRBJ2-7 | - | TRBV6-2/TRBV6-3 | TGTGCCAGCAGACACCATCGGACTAGCGGGAGGTCCCACGAGCAGTACTTC | CASRHHRTSGRSHEQYF
- | TRBJ1-5 | - | TRBV4-2 | TGTGCCAGCAGCCAAGACCAGCTGGCCCCGGTGGATCAGCCCCAGCATTTT | CASSQDQLAPVDQPQHF
- | TRBJ2-7 | - | TRBV7-3 | TGTGCCAGCAGCTTCGTCGGGGAGCAGTACTTC | CASSFVGEQYF
- | TRBJ1-4 | once | TRBV20-1 | TGCAGTGCGACCCGAACGGGGTCTCAGGGAAAACTGTTTTTT | CSATRTGSQGKLFF
- | TRBJ2-7 | - | TRBV28 | TGTGCCAGCAGTTTTGGCAATGAGGGGGAGCAGTACTTC | CASSFGNEGEQYF
- | TRBJ2-7 | - | TRBV20-1 | TGCAGTGCTAGAGATGACAGGATGGAGCAGTACTTC | CSARDDRMEQYF
TRBD1 | TRBJ2-7 | - | TRBV12-3/TRBV12-4 | TGTGCCAGCAGTTCCCCGGACAGGGTGGTCGAGCAGTACTTC | CASSSPDRVVEQYF
- | TRBJ1-2 | - | TRBV18 | TGTGCCAGCTCACCACTGACGGCCACTAACTATGGCTACACCTTC | CASSPLTATNYGYTF
TRBD2 | TRBJ2-7 | - | TRBV5-1 | TGCGCCAGCAGCTTGTTGCGGGAGTACGAGCAGTACTTC | CASSLLREYEQYF
- | TRBJ1-5 | once | TRBV7-9 | TGTGCCAGCAGCGGTCTTGGGGATCGCCAGCCCCAGCATTTT | CASSGLGDRQPQHF
- | TRBJ1-2 | - | TRBV4-3 | TGCGCCAGCAGCCAAGATCTTCTCGTCGCCGGGACCCCAGGCTACACCTTC | CASSQDLLVAGTPGYTF
TRBD1 | TRBJ1-1 | - | TRBV30 | TGTGCCTGGAGTGCGGCAGGGGGCACTGAAGCTTTCTTT | CAWSAAGGTEAFF
- | TRBJ2-5 | - | TRBV10-3 | TGTGCCATCAGTGATGGGCAGCAAGAGACCCAGTACTTC | CAISDGQQETQYF
- | TRBJ1-1 | - | TRBV20-1 | TGCAGTGTCCCGGGAGATGTTAACACTGAAGCTTTCTTT | CSVPGDVNTEAFF
- | TRBJ1-1 | - | TRBV30 | TGTGCCTGGAGTGTAACGTTGAGGCTGAACACTGAAGCTTTCTTT | CAWSVTLRLNTEAFF